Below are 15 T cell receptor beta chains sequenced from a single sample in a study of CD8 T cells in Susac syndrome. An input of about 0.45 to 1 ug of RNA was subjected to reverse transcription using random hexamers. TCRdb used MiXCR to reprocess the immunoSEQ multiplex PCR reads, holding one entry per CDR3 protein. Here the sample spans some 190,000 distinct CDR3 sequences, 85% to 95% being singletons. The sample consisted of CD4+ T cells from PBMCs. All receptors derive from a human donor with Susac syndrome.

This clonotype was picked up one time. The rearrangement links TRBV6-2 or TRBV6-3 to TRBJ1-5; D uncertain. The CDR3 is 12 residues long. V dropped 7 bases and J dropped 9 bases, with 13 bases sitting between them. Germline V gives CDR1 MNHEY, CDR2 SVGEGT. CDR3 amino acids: CASTPQEGPQHF. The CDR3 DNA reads TGTGCCAGCACGCCTCAGGAGGGGCCCCAGCATTTT.

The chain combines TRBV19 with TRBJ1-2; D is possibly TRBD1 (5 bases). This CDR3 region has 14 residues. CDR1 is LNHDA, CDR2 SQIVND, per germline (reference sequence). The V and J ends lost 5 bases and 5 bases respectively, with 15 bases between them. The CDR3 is CASSVRDPLYGYTF. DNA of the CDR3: TGTGCCAGTAGTGTCCGGGACCCCCTGTATGGCTACACCTTC.

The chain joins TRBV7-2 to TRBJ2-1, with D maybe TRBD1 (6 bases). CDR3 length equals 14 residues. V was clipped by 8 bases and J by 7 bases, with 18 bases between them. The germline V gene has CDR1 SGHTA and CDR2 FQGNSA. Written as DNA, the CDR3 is TGTGCCAGCGGATACGCAGGGGCGAGGAATGAGCAGTTCTTC. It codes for CASGYAGARNEQFF.

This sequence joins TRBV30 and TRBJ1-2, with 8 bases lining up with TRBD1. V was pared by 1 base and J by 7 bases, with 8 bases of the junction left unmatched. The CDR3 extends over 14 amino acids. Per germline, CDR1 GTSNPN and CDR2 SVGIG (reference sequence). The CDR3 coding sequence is TGTGCCTGGAGTGCTTTCGGACAGGGCGCTGGCTACACCTTC. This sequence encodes CAWSAFGQGAGYTF.

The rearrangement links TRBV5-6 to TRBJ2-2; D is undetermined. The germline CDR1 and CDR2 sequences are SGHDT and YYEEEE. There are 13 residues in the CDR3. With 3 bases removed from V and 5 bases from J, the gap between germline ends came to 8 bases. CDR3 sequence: CASSWLETGELFF. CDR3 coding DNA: TGTGCCAGCAGCTGGCTGGAGACCGGGGAGCTGTTTTTT.

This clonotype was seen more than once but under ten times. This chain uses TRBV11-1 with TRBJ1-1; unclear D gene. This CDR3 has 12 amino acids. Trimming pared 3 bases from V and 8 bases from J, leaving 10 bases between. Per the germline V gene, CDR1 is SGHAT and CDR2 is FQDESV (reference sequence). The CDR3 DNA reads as TGTGCCAGCAGCTTTTCAGCGTCCGAAGCTTTCTTT. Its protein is CASSFSASEAFF.

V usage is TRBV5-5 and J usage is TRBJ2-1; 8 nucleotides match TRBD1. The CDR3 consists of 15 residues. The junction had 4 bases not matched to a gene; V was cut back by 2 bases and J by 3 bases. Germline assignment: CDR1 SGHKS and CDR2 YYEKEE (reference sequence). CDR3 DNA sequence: TGTGCCAGCAGCTTATCGGGACAGGACTACAATGAGCAGTTCTTC. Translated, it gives CASSLSGQDYNEQFF.

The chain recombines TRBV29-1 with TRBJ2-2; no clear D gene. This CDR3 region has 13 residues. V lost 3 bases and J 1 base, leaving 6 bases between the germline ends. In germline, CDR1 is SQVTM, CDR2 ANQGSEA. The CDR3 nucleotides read TGCAGCGTTGAGCCCAGGAACACCGGGGAGCTGTTTTTT. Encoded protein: CSVEPRNTGELFF.

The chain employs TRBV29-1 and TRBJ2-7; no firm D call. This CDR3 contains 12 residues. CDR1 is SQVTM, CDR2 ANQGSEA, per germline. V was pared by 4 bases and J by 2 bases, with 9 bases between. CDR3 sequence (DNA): TGCAGCGTTGGACAAACCGCCTACGAGCAGTACTTC. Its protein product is CSVGQTAYEQYF.

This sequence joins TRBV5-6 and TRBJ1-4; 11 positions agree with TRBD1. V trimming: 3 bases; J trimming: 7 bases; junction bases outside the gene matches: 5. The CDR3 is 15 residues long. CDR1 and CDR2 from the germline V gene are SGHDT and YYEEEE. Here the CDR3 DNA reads TGTGCCAGCAGCTCAAGGGGACAGGGGGTTGAAAAACTGTTTTTT. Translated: CASSSRGQGVEKLFF. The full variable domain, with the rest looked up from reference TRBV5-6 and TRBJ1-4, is DAGVTQSPTHLIKTRGQQVTLRCSPKSGHDTVSWYQQALGQGPQFIFQYYEEEERQRGNFPDRFSGHQFPNYSSELNVNALLLGDSALYLCASSSRGQGVEKLFFGSGTQLSVL.

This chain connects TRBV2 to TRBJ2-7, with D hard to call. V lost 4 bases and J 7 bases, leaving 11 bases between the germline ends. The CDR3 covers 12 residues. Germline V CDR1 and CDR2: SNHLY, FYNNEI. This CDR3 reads CASSGSNEEQYF. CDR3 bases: TGTGCCAGCAGTGGCAGCAACGAGGAGCAGTACTTC.

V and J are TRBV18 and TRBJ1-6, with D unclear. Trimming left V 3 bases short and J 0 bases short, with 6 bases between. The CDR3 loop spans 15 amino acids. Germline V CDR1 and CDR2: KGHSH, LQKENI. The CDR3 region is CASSPRHSYNSPLHF. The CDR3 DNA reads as TGTGCCAGCTCACCTCGACACTCCTATAATTCACCCCTCCACTTT.

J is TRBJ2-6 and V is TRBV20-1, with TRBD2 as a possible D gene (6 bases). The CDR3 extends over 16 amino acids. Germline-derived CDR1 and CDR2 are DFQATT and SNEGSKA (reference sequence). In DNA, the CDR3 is TGCCTTGGGGAGGCGTATCGAGACTCCGGGGCCAACGTCCTGACTTTC. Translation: CLGEAYRDSGANVLTF.

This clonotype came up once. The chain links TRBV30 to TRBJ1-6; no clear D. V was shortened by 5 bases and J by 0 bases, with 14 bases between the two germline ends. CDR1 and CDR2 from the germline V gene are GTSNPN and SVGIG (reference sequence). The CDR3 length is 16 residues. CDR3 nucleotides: TGTGCCTGGTGGACGAGAGGGAGCTCCTATAATTCACCCCTCCACTTT. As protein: CAWWTRGSSYNSPLHF.

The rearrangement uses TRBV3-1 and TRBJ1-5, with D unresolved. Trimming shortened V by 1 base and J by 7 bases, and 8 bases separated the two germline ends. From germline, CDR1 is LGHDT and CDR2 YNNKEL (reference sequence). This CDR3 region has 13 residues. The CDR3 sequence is CASSQAEGQPQHF. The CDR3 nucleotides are TGTGCCAGCAGCCAAGCGGAGGGCCAGCCCCAGCATTTT.